Presented here are 24 T cell receptor beta chains from one specimen sequenced in a study of CXCR3-negative and CXCR3-positive naive CD8 T cells. The antigens these receptors bind are not known. Regarding the study as a whole: Researchers report that CXCR3-positive naive cells carry more hydrophobic TRB CDR3s than CXCR3-negative naive cells.

The authors prepared UMI-labeled TRB cDNA libraries by 5' RACE. TCRdb re-called the 5' RACE reads; one entry per CDR3 protein, DNA not given. This sample lists 55,000 to 70,000 distinct CDR3 sequences; its ten largest clones have 0.55% to 0.8%. Input material: naive CXCR3+ CD8+ T cells from blood. Subset meaning: CD45RO-CCR7+CD27+CD95- naive CD8+ T cells expressing CXCR3 (TNR3+). Source of these receptors: a human donor in good health. Some clones in this sample may be carry-over from other donors' samples.

The J gene is TRBJ2-5, the V gene TRBV13; TCRdb picks TRBD2, but there is no DNA to check that call. CDR3 length equals 12 residues. Germline V gene sequence: CDR1 PRHDT, CDR2 FYEKMQ (reference sequence). CDR3 sequence reads: CASSLNRDSKYF.

This clonotype counts as medium-sized by frequency. The chain carries TRBV20-1 and TRBJ2-1; as DNA is missing, the TRBD1 call by TCRdb cannot be tested. The CDR3 is 12 residues long. From germline, CDR1 is DFQATT and CDR2 SNEGSKA (reference sequence). The CDR3 is CSARLGDVEQFF.

The chain has TRBV4-1 and TRBJ2-5; TCRdb lists TRBD1, though no DNA is available to test this call. This CDR3 region has 15 residues. Germline CDR1 and CDR2: MGHRA and YSYEKL. The CDR3 spells CASSQVKQGEETQYF.

This chain connects TRBV14 to TRBJ2-7; TCRdb names TRBD1, which stays unverified in the absence of DNA. CDR1 and CDR2 (germline): SGHDN, FVKESK. The CDR3 totals 16 residues. CDR3 sequence: CASSLRATGFPDEQYF.

The CDR3 region is CASSYSTGQGHTEAFF. The chain links TRBV6-6 to TRBJ1-1; TCRdb's D gene call, TRBD1, goes unchecked for lack of DNA. The CDR3 runs to 16 residues. CDR1 MNHNY and CDR2 SVGAGI come from the germline V gene (reference sequence).

The V gene is TRBV7-6, the J gene TRBJ2-3. Germline V CDR1 and CDR2: SGHVS, FNYEAQ. This CDR3 spans 13 amino acids. CDR3 sequence: CASSRTYTDTQYF.

The chain's CDR3 is CSVEAPGGSYEQYF. This sequence joins TRBV29-1 and TRBJ2-7; TCRdb indicates TRBD1, and absent DNA this call remains unverified. Looked up from germline, CDR1 is SQVTM and CDR2 is ANQGSEA. This CDR3 region has 14 residues.

The chain couples TRBV13 to TRBJ2-3; TCRdb reports TRBD2, a call that lacks DNA to check it against. Germline CDR1 PRHDT, CDR2 FYEKMQ (reference sequence). The length of the CDR3 is 15 residues. This CDR3 reads CASSPTTRPTDTQYF.

This chain links TRBV29-1 with TRBJ1-2; the D gene TCRdb calls, TRBD1, cannot be checked with no DNA. This CDR3 is 13 amino acids long. CDR1 is SQVTM, CDR2 ANQGSEA, per germline. CDR3 residues: CSARRAGEYGYTF.

The chain is built from TRBV29-1 and TRBJ1-2; checking the TCRdb D call of TRBD1 is not possible without DNA. Germline lookup yields CDR1 SQVTM and CDR2 ANQGSEA. This CDR3 comprises 12 residues. CDR3 amino acids: CSARVGERGYTF.

The rearrangement joins TRBV9 to TRBJ2-1; TCRdb's D call, TRBD1, is unchecked because there is no DNA. The CDR3 covers 16 residues. Per germline, CDR1 SGDLS and CDR2 YYNGEE. CDR3 protein: CASSASGTSSYNEQFF.

Here the CDR3 reads CASSLTYGQGGYEQYF. V gene TRBV7-9 combines with J gene TRBJ2-7; TCRdb designates TRBD1, a call that cannot be tested without DNA. CDR3 size: 16 residues. Per germline, CDR1 SEHNR and CDR2 FQNEAQ (reference sequence). The whole variable domain, remainder taken from reference TRBV7-9 and TRBJ2-7, is DTGVSQNPRHKITKRGQNVTFRCDPISEHNRLYWYRQTLGQGPEFLTYFQNEAQLEKSRLLSDRFSAERPKGSFSTLEIQRTEQGDSAMYLCASSLTYGQGGYEQYFGPGTRLTVT.

This chain connects TRBV4-3 to TRBJ2-3; the TRBD2 assignment by TCRdb is unverifiable without DNA. Germline CDR1 is LGHNA and CDR2 is YSLEER. This CDR3 is built from 18 residues. The CDR3 reads CASSQDSRTSGAIDTQYF.

The V and J genes are TRBV21-1 and TRBJ2-7; no DNA is available, so the TRBD2 call from TCRdb remains unchecked. TRBV21-1 is noted as a pseudogene. The CDR3 is 15 residues long. CDR3 region: CASATLAGARHEQYF.

The gene calls are TRBV27 and TRBJ2-2. CDR3 size: 13 residues. CDR1 is MNHEY, CDR2 SMNVEV, per germline (reference sequence). CDR3 protein: CASSSQNTGELFF.

The J gene is TRBJ2-2, the V gene TRBV5-5. Germline CDR1 is SGHKS and CDR2 is YYEKEE (reference sequence). The CDR3 length is 13 residues. CDR3 protein: CASSLVGPGELFF.

The V gene is TRBV4-3, the J gene TRBJ2-1. The CDR3 covers 16 residues. Germline V gene data show CDR1 as LGHNA and CDR2 as YSLEER. Here the CDR3 reads CASSRWTENLDNEQFF.

The V call is TRBV7-9, the J call TRBJ2-7; with no DNA, the TCRdb D assignment of TRBD1 cannot be verified. Germline CDR1 reads SEHNR; CDR2 reads FQNEAQ (reference sequence). The CDR3 contains 15 residues. CDR3 loop: CASSPPGRRLYEQYF.

The chain carries TRBV2 and TRBJ2-7; TCRdb picks TRBD1, but there is no DNA to check that call. The V gene's germline CDR1 is SNHLY and CDR2 FYNNEI. The CDR3 sequence is 13 residues long. CDR3: CASSEGVLYEQYF.

V is TRBV9 and J is TRBJ1-2; no DNA is available, so the TRBD1 call from TCRdb remains unchecked. The CDR3 spans 16 residues. CDR1 and CDR2 from the germline V gene are SGDLS and YYNGEE. CDR3 in amino acids: CASSVGWDKTHYGYTF. Filled out from reference TRBV9 and TRBJ1-2, the complete variable domain reads DSGVTQTPKHLITATGQRVTLRCSPRSGDLSVYWYQQSLDQGLQFLIQYYNGEERAKGNILERFSAQQFPDLHSELNLSSLELGDSALYFCASSVGWDKTHYGYTFGSGTRLTVV.

This sequence joins TRBV7-6 and TRBJ2-1; there is no DNA to check the TCRdb D call of TRBD2. The CDR3 totals 14 residues. The V gene's germline CDR1 is SGHVS and CDR2 FNYEAQ. CDR3 protein: CASSGAQFYNEQFF.

The chain carries TRBV7-9 and TRBJ2-3; lacking DNA, the TRBD1 call made by TCRdb goes unchecked. This CDR3 region has 17 residues. Germline values: CDR1 SEHNR, CDR2 FQNEAQ (reference sequence). This CDR3 is CASSSLGTGGATDTQYF.

The chain uses TRBV7-6 and TRBJ2-7. Germline V gene sequence: CDR1 SGHVS, CDR2 FNYEAQ. The CDR3 runs 13 residues. The CDR3 sequence is CASSSNIPYEQYF.

The chain is built from TRBV6-4 and TRBJ2-1. There are 14 residues in the CDR3. Germline V gene lookup returns CDR1 MRHNA and CDR2 SNTAGT. The CDR3 reads CASSDLEGSYEQFF.